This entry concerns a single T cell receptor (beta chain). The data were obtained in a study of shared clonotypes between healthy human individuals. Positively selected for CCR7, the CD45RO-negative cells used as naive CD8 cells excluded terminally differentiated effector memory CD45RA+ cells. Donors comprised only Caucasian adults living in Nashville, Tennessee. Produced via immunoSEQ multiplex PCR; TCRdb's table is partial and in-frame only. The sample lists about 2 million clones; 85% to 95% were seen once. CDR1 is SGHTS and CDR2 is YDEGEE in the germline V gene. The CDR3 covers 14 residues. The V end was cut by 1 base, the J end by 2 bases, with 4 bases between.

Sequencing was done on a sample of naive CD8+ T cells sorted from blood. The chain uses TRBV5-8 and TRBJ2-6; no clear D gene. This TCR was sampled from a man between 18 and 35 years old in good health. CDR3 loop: CASSLSPGANVLTF. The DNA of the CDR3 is TGTGCCAGCAGCTTGTCACCTGGGGCCAACGTCCTGACTTTC.